The clone carrying this TCR beta chain appeared many times. The antigen remains undetermined. It was RNA transcripts that yielded the amplified TCR beta CDR3 regions. In the first-round RT-PCR of the TCR CDR3, the HTBI primer set was used. Using its own MiXCR run on the multiplex PCR reads, TCRdb lists one record per CDR3 protein. The sample has roughly 400,000 distinct CDR3 sequences, around 15% seen once. This sample is drawn from a study of T cells in Graves' hyperthyroidism and ophthalmopathy. There are 16 residues in the CDR3. Germline V gene data show CDR1 as WSHSY and CDR2 as SAAADI. V gave up 3 bases and J gave up 9 bases; unmatched junction bases: 13. Findings and limits, study-wide: In the blood, most expanded thyroid clonotypes above 0.001 appeared as well.

This clonotype was sampled from a man aged 45-60 years with Graves' ophthalmopathy. The chain carries TRBV10-2 and TRBJ2-1, with 8 bases that match TRBD2. Material for sequencing was blood. The CDR3 bases are TGCGCCAGCAGTGATTCGGGACTAGGGGGATGGGGTGAGCAGTTCTTC. This gives the protein CASSDSGLGGWGEQFF.